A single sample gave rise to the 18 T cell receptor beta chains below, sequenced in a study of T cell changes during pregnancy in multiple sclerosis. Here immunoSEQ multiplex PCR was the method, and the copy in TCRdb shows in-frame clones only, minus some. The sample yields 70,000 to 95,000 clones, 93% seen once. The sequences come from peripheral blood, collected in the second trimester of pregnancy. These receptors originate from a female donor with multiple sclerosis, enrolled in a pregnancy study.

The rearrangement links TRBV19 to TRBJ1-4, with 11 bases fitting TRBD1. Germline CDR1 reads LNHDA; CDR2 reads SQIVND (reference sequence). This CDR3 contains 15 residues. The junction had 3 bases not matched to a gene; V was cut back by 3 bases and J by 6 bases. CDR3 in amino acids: CASSISGQGDEKLFF. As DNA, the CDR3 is TGTGCCAGTAGTATTTCGGGACAGGGGGATGAAAAACTGTTTTTT.

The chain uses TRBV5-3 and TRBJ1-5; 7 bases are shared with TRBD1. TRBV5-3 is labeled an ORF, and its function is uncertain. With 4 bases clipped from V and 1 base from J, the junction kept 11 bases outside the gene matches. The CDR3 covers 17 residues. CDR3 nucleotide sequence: TGTGCCAGAAGCCCCGTCAGACAGGGCCCGAGCAATCAGCCCCAGCATTTT. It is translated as CARSPVRQGPSNQPQHF.

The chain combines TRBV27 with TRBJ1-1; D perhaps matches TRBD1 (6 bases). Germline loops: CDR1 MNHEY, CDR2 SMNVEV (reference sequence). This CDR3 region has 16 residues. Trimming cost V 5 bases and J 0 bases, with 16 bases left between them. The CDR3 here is CASSTGTGILNTEAFF. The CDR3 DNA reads TGTGCCAGCAGTACAGGGACGGGAATTTTGAACACTGAAGCTTTCTTT.

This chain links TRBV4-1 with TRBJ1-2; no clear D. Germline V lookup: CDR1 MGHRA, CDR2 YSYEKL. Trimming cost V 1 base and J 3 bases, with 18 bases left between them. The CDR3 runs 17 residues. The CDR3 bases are TGCGCCAGCAGCCAAGCCGTCCCGCGGGGAAGGGACTATGGCTACACCTTC. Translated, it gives CASSQAVPRGRDYGYTF.

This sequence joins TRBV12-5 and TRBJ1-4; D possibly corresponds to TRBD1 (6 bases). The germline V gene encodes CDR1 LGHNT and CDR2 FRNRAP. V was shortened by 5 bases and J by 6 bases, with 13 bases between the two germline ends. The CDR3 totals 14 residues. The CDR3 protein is CASGPAGVDEKLFF. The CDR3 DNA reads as TGTGCTAGTGGTCCCGCAGGGGTGGATGAAAAACTGTTTTTT.

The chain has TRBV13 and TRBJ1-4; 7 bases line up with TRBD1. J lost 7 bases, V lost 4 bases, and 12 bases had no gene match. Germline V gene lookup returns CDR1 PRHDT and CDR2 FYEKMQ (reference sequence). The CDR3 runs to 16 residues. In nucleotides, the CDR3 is TGTGCCAGCAGCTATCCGACAGGGAAAGGGTTTGAAAAACTGTTTTTT. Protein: CASSYPTGKGFEKLFF.

This chain's CDR3 is CASSQELQDPNYGYTF. Here the CDR3 DNA reads TGTGCCAGCAGCCAAGAGCTACAGGACCCTAACTATGGCTACACCTTC. The chain employs TRBV4-2 and TRBJ1-2; perhaps TRBD1 as D (5 bases). V was clipped by 0 bases and J by 0 bases, with 11 bases between them. This CDR3 has 16 amino acids. CDR1 LGHNA and CDR2 YNFKEQ come from the germline V gene.

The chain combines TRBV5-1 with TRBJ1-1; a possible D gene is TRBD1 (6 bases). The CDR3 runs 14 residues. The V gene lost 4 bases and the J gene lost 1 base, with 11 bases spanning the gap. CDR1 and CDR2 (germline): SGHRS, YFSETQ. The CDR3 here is CASSSWTANTEAFF. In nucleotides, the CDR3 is TGCGCCAGCAGCAGTTGGACAGCGAACACTGAAGCTTTCTTT.

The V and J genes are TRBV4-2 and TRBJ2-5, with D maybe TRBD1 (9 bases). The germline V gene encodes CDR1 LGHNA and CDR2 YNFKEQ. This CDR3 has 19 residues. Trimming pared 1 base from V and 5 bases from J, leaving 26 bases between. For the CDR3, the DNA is TGTGCCAGCAGCCAAGTCCGAGGGGGCGATAGCGGGACAGGGGAGACCCAGTACTTC. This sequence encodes CASSQVRGGDSGTGETQYF.

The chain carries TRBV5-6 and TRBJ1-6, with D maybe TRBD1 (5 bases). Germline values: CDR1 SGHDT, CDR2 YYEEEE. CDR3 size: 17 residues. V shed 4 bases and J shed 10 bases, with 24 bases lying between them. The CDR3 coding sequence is TGTGCCAGCAGCCCACCGGGATGGGGGGATTCACGCTCACCCCTCCACTTT. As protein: CASSPPGWGDSRSPLHF.

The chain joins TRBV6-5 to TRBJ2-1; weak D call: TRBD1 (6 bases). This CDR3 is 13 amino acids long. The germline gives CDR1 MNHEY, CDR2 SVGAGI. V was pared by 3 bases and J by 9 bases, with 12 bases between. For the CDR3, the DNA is TGTGCCAGCAGTTATTTCAGGGGATCTGAGCAGTTCTTC. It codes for CASSYFRGSEQFF.

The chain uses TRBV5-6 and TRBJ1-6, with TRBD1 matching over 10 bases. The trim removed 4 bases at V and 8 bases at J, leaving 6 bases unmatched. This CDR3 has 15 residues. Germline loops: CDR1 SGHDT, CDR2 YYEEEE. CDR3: CASSPTGTGDSPLHF. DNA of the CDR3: TGTGCCAGCAGCCCAACCGGGACAGGGGATTCACCCCTCCACTTT.

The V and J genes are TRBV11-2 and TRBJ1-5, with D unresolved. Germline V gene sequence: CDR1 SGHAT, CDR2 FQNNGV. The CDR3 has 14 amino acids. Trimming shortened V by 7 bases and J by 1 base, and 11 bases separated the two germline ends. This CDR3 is CASTTRGSNQPQHF. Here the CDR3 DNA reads TGTGCCAGCACCACCCGGGGAAGCAATCAGCCCCAGCATTTT.

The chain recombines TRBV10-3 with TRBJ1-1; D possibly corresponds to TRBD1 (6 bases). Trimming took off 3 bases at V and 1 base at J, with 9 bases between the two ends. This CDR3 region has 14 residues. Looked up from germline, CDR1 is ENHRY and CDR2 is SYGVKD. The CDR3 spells CAISDLRGNTEAFF. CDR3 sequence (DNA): TGTGCCATCAGTGACCTCAGGGGGAACACTGAAGCTTTCTTT.

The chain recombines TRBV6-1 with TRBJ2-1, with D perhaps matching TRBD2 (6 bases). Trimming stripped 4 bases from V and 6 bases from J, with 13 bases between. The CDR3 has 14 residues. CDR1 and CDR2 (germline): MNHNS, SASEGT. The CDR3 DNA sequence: TGTGCCAGCAGTGTCGCCCGGGAGCTCAATGAGCAGTTCTTC. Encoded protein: CASSVARELNEQFF.

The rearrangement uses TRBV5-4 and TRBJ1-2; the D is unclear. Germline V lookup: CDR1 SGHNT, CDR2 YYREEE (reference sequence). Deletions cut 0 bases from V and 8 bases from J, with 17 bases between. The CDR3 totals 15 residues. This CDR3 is CASSLAGFNAGGYTF. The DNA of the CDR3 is TGTGCCAGCAGCTTGGCGGGCTTCAACGCGGGGGGCTACACCTTC.

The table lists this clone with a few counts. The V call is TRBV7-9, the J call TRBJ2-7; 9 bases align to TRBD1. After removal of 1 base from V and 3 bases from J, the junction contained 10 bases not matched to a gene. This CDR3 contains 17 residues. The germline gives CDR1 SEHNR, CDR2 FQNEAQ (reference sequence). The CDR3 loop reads CASSLGGYRGRNYEQYF. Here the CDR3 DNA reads TGTGCCAGCAGCTTAGGCGGTTACAGGGGGCGAAACTACGAGCAGTACTTC.

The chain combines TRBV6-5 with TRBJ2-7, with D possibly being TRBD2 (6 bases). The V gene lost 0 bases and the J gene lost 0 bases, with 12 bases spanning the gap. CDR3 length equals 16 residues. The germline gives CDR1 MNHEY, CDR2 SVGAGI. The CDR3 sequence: CASSYSGTRASYEQYF. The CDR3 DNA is TGTGCCAGCAGTTACTCCGGGACTCGAGCCTCCTACGAGCAGTACTTC.